The text below deals with one T cell receptor beta chain. In this sample, this clone turned up a few times. The antigen it binds to is not known. No base quality values were provided; no much bigger clone lies one nucleotide off. One collaborating source in Seattle enrolled patients during active infection and followed them longitudinally through the course of disease. Each collaborating institution followed its own protocols to collect whole blood in K2EDTA tubes. For TCRbeta analysis, collaborators shipped samples as frozen whole blood, isolated PBMCs, or DNA extracted from either of those sample types. This entry comes from a study of blood T cell repertoires in COVID-19 (dated by TCRdb to the early 2020s). About the study as a whole: The collaborator samples originated in the United States, Italy and Spain and spanned the acute and convalescent phases of COVID-19. Deeply sampled blood TCRbeta repertoires from subjects exposed to, actively infected with, or recovered from COVID-19 were included in the dataset. Samples were obtained from the ongoing ImmuneRACE study (first 160 participants) and from 1,000 to 1,500 subjects provided by 6 global collaborators. The sample metadata nearly always contained a de-identified subject ID, COVID-19 status, age in years and sex. The repertoires were made available in a free public database intended to serve as a resource for research on the immune response to SARS-CoV-2. Where available, HLA class I and class II types were taken from metadata supplied by the sample provider and were not determined by assay-based typing. The material from the prospective study consisted of cDNA or gDNA derived from T cells, B-cell-depleted T cells, or PBMCs. The paper as a whole reports these results and caveats: Clinical and demographic metadata were provided uncurated, with the amount varying by source and participant.

There are 14 amino acids in the CDR3, from cysteine to phenylalanine inclusive. Only CDR3 DNA is held: 42 bases, read in frame from base 1. Looking up the germline V gene (reference sequence) yields CDR1 LGHDT and CDR2 YNNKEL. V sheds 5 bases and J sheds 0 bases, leaving 10 bases between their ends. TCRbeta CDR3 regions were amplified from genomic DNA by means of the immunoSEQ Assay, a bias-controlled multiplex PCR. From the authors' description of their analysis: Nucleated cell counts per sample were estimated from amplification of reference gene primers within the assay. To quantify the absolute abundance of each unique TCRbeta CDR3 rearrangement, sequence reads were collapsed and filtered. For each sample, productive Simpson clonality was calculated as the square root of Simpson's diversity index across productive rearrangements. As stored in TCRdb, this immuneACCESS dataset retains in-frame rearrangements with V and J assigned. A fraction of the clones does not appear; measured against another copy, unresolved V genes explain less than half of the discrepancy, and the remainder lacks a known reason. The DNA gave D and trimming, while V, J and clone size come from that table. The sample has about 92,000 clones on record, around 85% of them singletons. In total, the top ten clones hold about 17% of the sample.

The receptor comes from a woman between 55 and 75 years old with COVID-19, enrolled during active disease. Material: peripheral blood. The chain links TRBV3-1 (or the pseudogene TRBV3-2) with TRBJ1-1, and perhaps TRBD1 as D gene, on 5 matching bases. The CDR3 here reads CASSNRNLNTEAFF. The DNA reads TGTGCCAGCAGCAACAGGAACCTGAACACTGAAGCTTTCTTT.